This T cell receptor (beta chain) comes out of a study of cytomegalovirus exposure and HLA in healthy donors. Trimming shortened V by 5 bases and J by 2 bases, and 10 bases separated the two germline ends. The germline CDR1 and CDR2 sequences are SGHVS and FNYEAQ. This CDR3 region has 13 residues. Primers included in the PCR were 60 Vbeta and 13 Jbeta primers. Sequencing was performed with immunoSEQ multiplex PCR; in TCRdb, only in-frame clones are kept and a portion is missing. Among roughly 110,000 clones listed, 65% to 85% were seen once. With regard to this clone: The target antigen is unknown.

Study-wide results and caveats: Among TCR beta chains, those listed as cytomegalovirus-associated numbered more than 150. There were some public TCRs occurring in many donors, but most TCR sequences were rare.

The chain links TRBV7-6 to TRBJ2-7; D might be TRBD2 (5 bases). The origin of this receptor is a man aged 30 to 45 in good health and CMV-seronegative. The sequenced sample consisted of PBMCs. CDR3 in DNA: TGTGCCAGCAGCGACGAGGGAGCCTACGAGCAGTACTTC. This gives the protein CASSDEGAYEQYF.